What follows are 26 T cell receptor beta chains derived from one specimen sequenced in a study of blood T cells in healthy people across ages. Next came a second PCR, run for about 7 to 12 cycles, which used a sample-barcoded 5' primer along with a J-beta primer mix. TCRdb recomputed calls from the 5' RACE reads with MiXCR, one row per CDR3 protein. The data hold hundreds of thousands of distinct CDR3 sequences, with 20% to 25% observed a single time. Sample: blood. The receptor set was obtained from a man in his sixties or seventies in good health.

The V and J genes are TRBV7-2 and TRBJ2-3; 8 bases fit TRBD1. V lost 7 bases and J lost 2; bases outside the gene matches: 11. The CDR3 length is 16 residues. The germline CDR1 and CDR2 sequences are SGHTA and FQGNSA. CDR3 DNA: TGTGCCAGCAAAAAACAGGGGGACCTCTACACAGATACGCAGTATTTT. It specifies CASKKQGDLYTDTQYF.

The rearrangement links TRBV4-1 to TRBJ2-3; the D is unclear. This CDR3 has 12 residues. Trimming shortened V by 4 bases and J by 5 bases, and 7 bases separated the two germline ends. The germline gives CDR1 MGHRA, CDR2 YSYEKL. CDR3 sequence reads: CASSLFLDTQYF. CDR3 coding DNA: TGCGCCAGCAGCCTCTTCCTAGATACGCAGTATTTT.

The genes are TRBV12-3 or TRBV12-4 and TRBJ2-5, with D uncertain. This CDR3 spans 13 amino acids. V was shortened by 7 bases and J by 1 base, with 10 bases between the two germline ends. This CDR3 reads CASTPATQETQYF. DNA of the CDR3: TGTGCCAGCACCCCGGCGACCCAAGAGACCCAGTACTTC.

This chain connects TRBV6-5 to TRBJ2-3; D not certain. This CDR3 is 14 amino acids long. CDR1 and CDR2 from the germline V gene are MNHEY and SVGAGI. The V end lost 2 bases, the J end lost 6 bases, and 12 bases lay between the germline ends. For the CDR3, the DNA is TGTGCCAGCAGTTACATCGCAAGATCGGATACGCAGTATTTT. Translation: CASSYIARSDTQYF.

The V call is TRBV6-2 or TRBV6-3, the J call TRBJ2-1, with D maybe TRBD2 (6 bases). Germline V lookup: CDR1 MNHEY, CDR2 SVGEGT. This CDR3 is built from 13 residues. V gave up 2 bases and J gave up 9 bases, with 11 bases separating them. CDR3 DNA sequence: TGTGCCAGCAGTTACAGTGGGCGGGGTGAGCAGTTCTTC. Its translation is CASSYSGRGEQFF.

CDR3 in DNA: TGTGCCAGCATCGGAAGAGGCTCCTACGAGCAGTACTTC. Its protein is CASIGRGSYEQYF. The chain combines TRBV28 with TRBJ2-7; D is undetermined. Trimming shortened V by 7 bases and J by 0 bases, and 10 bases separated the two germline ends. The germline V gene encodes CDR1 MDHEN and CDR2 SYDVKM. The CDR3 runs to 13 residues.

The genes are TRBV18 and TRBJ2-5; TRBD2 matches at 12 bases. TRBJ2-7 explains the end of the DNA better; the J call may be wrong. The V gene's germline CDR1 is KGHSH and CDR2 LQKENI. CDR3 length: 16 amino acids. DNA of the CDR3: TGTGCCAGCTCACCACTGACTAGCGGGAGTAGGTACGAGCAGTACTTC. It encodes CASSPLTSGSRYEQYF.

Only one count was recorded for this clonotype. Its ends do not fully match the called genes, so a read error is possible. The chain links TRBV7-7 to TRBJ2-7; TRBD1 might be the D (5 bases). CDR3 length: 15 residues. The germline CDR1 and CDR2 sequences are SSHAT and FNYEAQ (reference sequence). The CDR3 region is CASSLGEGAPYEQYF. The CDR3, as DNA: TGTGCTAGCAGCTTAGGAGAAGGGGCTCCCTACGAGCAGTACTTC.

The chain uses TRBV20-1 and TRBJ2-1, with 12 bases matching TRBD2. J was trimmed by 7 bases and V by 3 bases; bases with no gene match: 7. CDR1 and CDR2 from the germline V gene are DFQATT and SNEGSKA (reference sequence). The CDR3 has 15 amino acids. CDR3 residues: CSARKGTSGSNEQFF. The CDR3 bases are TGCAGTGCTAGGAAAGGGACTAGCGGGTCGAATGAGCAGTTCTTC.

This clonotype showed up just a few times. The chain combines TRBV29-1 with TRBJ2-3; 9 bases match TRBD1. V was pared by 1 base and J by 5 bases, with 7 bases of the junction left unmatched. The V gene's germline CDR1 is SQVTM and CDR2 ANQGSEA. The CDR3 is made up of 15 amino acids. The CDR3 region has the DNA TGCAGCGTTGAAGCTCCGGGACAGGGAAAAGATACGCAGTATTTT. This gives the protein CSVEAPGQGKDTQYF.

This clonotype occurred a few times. V usage is TRBV28 and J usage is TRBJ2-5, with TRBD1 matching over 8 bases. Judging by the DNA end, TRBJ2-7 fits better; the J call may be wrong. Per germline, CDR1 MDHEN and CDR2 SYDVKM. The CDR3 contains 15 residues. Here the CDR3 DNA reads TGTGCCAGCACCAACAGGGGGACCCTCTCCTACGAGCAGTACTTC. Translation gives CASTNRGTLSYEQYF.

This clonotype was detected only a few times. The J gene is TRBJ2-5, the V gene TRBV7-2; TRBD2 agrees at 10 bases. The J call may not be correct, given that the DNA end is closer to TRBJ2-7. Looked up from germline, CDR1 is SGHTA and CDR2 is FQGNSA. The CDR3 is 16 amino acids. The CDR3 reads CASSLSRLAGADEQYF. CDR3 sequence (DNA): TGTGCCAGCAGCTTATCGAGGCTAGCGGGAGCTGACGAGCAGTACTTC.

This clonotype came up a few times. J is TRBJ2-3 and V is TRBV12-3 or TRBV12-4; perhaps TRBD2 as D (6 bases). Trimming cost V 0 bases and J 0 bases, with 10 bases left between them. CDR3 size: 16 residues. The DNA for the CDR3 is TGTGCCAGCAGTTTAGCGTCCGGGAGCAGCACAGATACGCAGTATTTT. This sequence encodes CASSLASGSSTDTQYF.

Many counts were recorded for this clonotype. This chain uses TRBV7-2 with TRBJ2-1; D is unclear. Trimming pared 6 bases from V and 7 bases from J, leaving 22 bases between. This CDR3 spans 16 amino acids. The germline V gene has CDR1 SGHTA and CDR2 FQGNSA. DNA for the CDR3: TGTGCCAGCAGACTCCTCCTAGGGTCGGGTTGGAATGAGCAGTTCTTC. Residues: CASRLLLGSGWNEQFF.

This clonotype has a handful of counts. The chain joins TRBV5-1 to TRBJ2-7, with a tentative D call TRBD1 (6 bases). The germline gives CDR1 SGHRS, CDR2 YFSETQ. Trimming left V 4 bases short and J 4 bases short, with 12 bases between. This CDR3 has 13 amino acids. The CDR3 protein is CASSVYRDYEQYF. As DNA, the CDR3 is TGCGCCAGCAGCGTCTACAGGGATTACGAGCAGTACTTC.

The V call is TRBV3-1, the J call TRBJ1-2; TRBD1 aligns across 7 bases. The CDR3 spans 16 residues. Germline CDR1 is LGHDT and CDR2 is YNNKEL (reference sequence). V dropped 0 bases and J dropped 4; count of bases not matched to a gene: 8. As DNA, the CDR3 is TGTGCCAGCAGCCAAGATCATCCAGGGGGGATCTATGGCTACACCTTC. As protein: CASSQDHPGGIYGYTF.

This clonotype has more than one count but fewer than ten. The chain joins TRBV20-1 to TRBJ1-4, with TRBD1 matching 7 bases. Germline V lookup: CDR1 DFQATT, CDR2 SNEGSKA (reference sequence). The CDR3 has 15 amino acids. The junction had 14 bases not matched to a gene; V was cut back by 5 bases and J by 8 bases. The CDR3 loop is CSAPWDRHKGEKLFF. In nucleotides, the CDR3 is TGCAGTGCTCCATGGGACAGACATAAGGGGGAAAAACTGTTTTTT.

The rearrangement uses TRBV4-1 and TRBJ1-2; TRBD1 matches 9 bases. V was clipped by 0 bases and J by 0 bases; unmatched bases: 11. Germline loops: CDR1 MGHRA, CDR2 YSYEKL. CDR3 length: 19 residues. CDR3 coding DNA: TGCGCCAGCAGCCAAGAGGCCCACAGGGGGCCCACAGCTAACTATGGCTACACCTTC. It is translated as CASSQEAHRGPTANYGYTF.

The gene calls are TRBV25-1 and TRBJ2-3; no reliable D call. Germline V gene lookup returns CDR1 MGHDK and CDR2 SYGVNS. The CDR3 consists of 16 residues. Trimming left V 1 base short and J 4 bases short, with 15 bases between. In DNA, the CDR3 is TGTGCCAGCAGTGAATCCCCAAACAGCGAATCAGATACGCAGTATTTT. Its translation: CASSESPNSESDTQYF.

In this sample, this clonotype turned up a few times. V usage is TRBV29-1 and J usage is TRBJ2-5, with 11 nucleotides matching TRBD2. The DNA end lines up better with TRBJ2-1; the J call may be wrong. Germline-derived CDR1 and CDR2 are SQVTM and ANQGSEA. The CDR3 is 14 residues long. The CDR3 spells CSVPLAGGRDEQFF. Written as DNA, the CDR3 is TGCAGCGTTCCTCTAGCGGGAGGACGCGATGAGCAGTTCTTC.

The genes are TRBV29-1 and TRBJ2-3; D might be TRBD1 (6 bases). The CDR3 totals 14 residues. Germline CDR1 SQVTM, CDR2 ANQGSEA. Trimming shortened V by 6 bases and J by 4 bases, and 17 bases separated the two germline ends. CDR3 sequence (DNA): TGCAGCGTACGGGGACATATCCCTCCAGATACGCAGTATTTT. Residues: CSVRGHIPPDTQYF.

This sequence joins TRBV10-2 and TRBJ2-7; D is ambiguous. This CDR3 is 13 amino acids long. V lost 2 bases and J lost 8, with 13 bases in between. CDR1 is WSHSY, CDR2 SAAADI, per germline. In nucleotides, the CDR3 is TGCGCCAGCAGTGAGGTCGCTACCACCAAGCAGTACTTC. Translation gives CASSEVATTKQYF.

The V gene is TRBV24-1, the J gene TRBJ2-7; 10 nucleotides align to TRBD1. The CDR3 sequence is 14 residues long. Unmatched junction bases numbered 2, after V lost 3 bases and J lost 4 bases. Germline-derived CDR1 and CDR2 are KGHDR and SFDVKD. This CDR3 is CATSDGGQGYEQYF. For the CDR3, the DNA is TGTGCCACCAGTGATGGGGGACAGGGGTACGAGCAGTACTTC.

In nucleotides, the CDR3 is TGTGCCAGCAGTGACTCGATAGCGGGGCCCTACAATGAGCAGTTCTTC. Translating gives CASSDSIAGPYNEQFF. This sequence joins TRBV6-4 and TRBJ2-1, with 8 bases identical to TRBD2. This CDR3 spans 16 amino acids. Trimming removed 0 bases from V and 2 bases from J; junction bases left unmatched: 3. Looked up from germline, CDR1 is MRHNA and CDR2 is SNTAGT.

This clonotype was seen only a few times. A junction boundary mismatches the germline segment, possibly from a read error. This rearrangement joins TRBV6-1 to TRBJ2-3; 7 nucleotides line up with TRBD2. Germline V gene data show CDR1 as MNHNS and CDR2 as SASEGT. This CDR3 has 15 residues. CDR3 sequence (DNA): TGTGCCAACAGTGTTAGCGGGCGAAGCGGAGATACGCAGTATTTT. Protein sequence: CANSVSGRSGDTQYF.

V is TRBV5-1 and J is TRBJ1-3; no firm D call. Trimming pared 0 bases from V and 7 bases from J, leaving 20 bases between. CDR3 length: 17 residues. The germline V gene has CDR1 SGHRS and CDR2 YFSETQ. CDR3 sequence: CASSLAPSHGSGNTIYF. CDR3 DNA: TGCGCCAGCAGCTTGGCGCCATCTCACGGATCAGGTAACACCATATATTTT.